This T cell receptor (beta chain) derives from a study of T cells in Graves' hyperthyroidism and ophthalmopathy. Study as a whole: Before any treatment, at initial diagnosis, peripheral blood was collected.

What was amplified from RNA transcripts were TCR beta CDR3 regions. Carried out on the TCR CDR3, a first-round RT-PCR used the HTBI primer set. MiXCR, run by TCRdb on the multiplex PCR reads, gives a single entry per CDR3 protein. This table has 500,000 or so distinct CDR3 sequences, roughly a sixth appearing once. CDR3 length: 14 amino acids. In germline, CDR1 is SGHRS, CDR2 YFSETQ. V lost 0 bases to trimming and J lost 6 bases, with 13 bases between them. Researchers barred patients who had uncontrolled infection, other autoimmune disease, pregnancy or lactation. Thyroid ultrasound, orbital computed tomography, clinical symptoms, and serum thyroxine and TRAb underpinned diagnoses. Whole-study results and caveats: Most expanded thyroid clonotypes above 0.001 recurred in blood.

This clonotype was recorded many times. Its specificity is unknown. The sample was blood. This TCR came from a woman aged 18-29 years with Graves' ophthalmopathy. The rearrangement links TRBV5-1 to TRBJ2-7; maybe TRBD2 (6 bases). The CDR3 here is CASSLVHQAGEQYF. CDR3 sequence (DNA): TGCGCCAGCAGCTTGGTACATCAAGCGGGCGAGCAGTACTTC.